A few counts support the clone carrying this T cell receptor beta chain. Its antigen is not identified. The data are from a study of T cell repertoires in cytomegalovirus infection. Background on the study: CMV epitopes used comprised recently identified HLA-C-restricted ones and well-studied HLA-B-restricted ones. Through public TCR beta signatures, both CMV infection and matching HLA type were indicated.

TCRdb processed the reads anew with MiXCR; each CDR3 protein has one entry. The sample lists 650,000 to 900,000 distinct CDR3 sequences; roughly 29% were seen once. Per germline, CDR1 LGHNA and CDR2 YNFKEQ. The V end lost 0 bases, the J end lost 4 bases, and 11 bases lay between the germline ends. The CDR3 sequence is 15 residues long. Findings and caveats of the study: What dominated the ex vivo response were HLA-C-restricted CMV-specific TCR beta clonotypes. Summed frequency of public TCR beta families distinguished CMV carriers with the relevant HLA.

The sample consisted of cultured CD8+ T cells from PBMCs, taken from culture after CMV antigen stimulation. The chain recombines TRBV4-2 with TRBJ2-3; D gene unclear. This TCR was recovered from a human donor in good health (CMV status not recorded). Some clones in this sample may be carry-over from other donors' samples. The CDR3 protein is CASSQDPDNADTQYF. CDR3 nucleotides: TGTGCCAGCAGCCAAGACCCCGATAACGCAGATACGCAGTATTTT.